The following is a TCR beta chain sequence with its context. Its antigen is not known. The data originate from a study of OX40 agonist ivuxolimab in advanced cancers. About the study: Intravenous ivuxolimab was administered to patients every 2 weeks at 0.01 to 10 mg/kg. A partial response was reached by three patients: one with hepatocellular carcinoma and two with cutaneous melanoma.

General study points: Fewer expanded clones were found on average in CD4+ than in CD8+ T cells. Among patients with partial responses at 0.1-3.0 mg/kg, clonal expansion was among the lowest.

Sequencing used immunoSEQ multiplex PCR; TCRdb keeps in-frame clones, though not all of them. The sample holds some 43,000 clones, approximately 83% seen once. Germline V lookup: CDR1 MNHEY, CDR2 SVGAGI. The CDR3 runs 15 residues. V lost 2 bases and J lost 0, with 7 bases in between. This clonotype originated in an adult with an advanced solid tumor such as melanoma, head and neck, liver or kidney cancer. The sequencing here drew on CD4+ or CD8+ T cells sorted from blood, taken in a trial of the OX40 agonist ivuxolimab. V and J are TRBV6-5 and TRBJ1-4, with no clear D. The CDR3 is CASSYVPSTNEKLFF. CDR3 bases: TGTGCCAGCAGTTACGTACCATCAACTAATGAAAAACTGTTTTTT.